This is a list of T cell receptor beta chains from one sample in a study of control samples from healthy donors and cancer patients. The table came from immunoSEQ multiplex PCR; TCRdb's copy has only in-frame clones and leaves some out. The table shows roughly 120,000 clones, with roughly 91% occurring only once. Sequenced input: blood. These receptors were collected from a woman aged 70-85 years in good health. Both conserved end residues are part of each CDR3. A D gene is named only where the DNA matches it firmly. Some rows have no size entry. The others give once, few or many, or a class for an expanded clone.

J | D | V | size | DNA | CDR3
TRBJ2-2 | . | TRBV3-1/TRBV3-2 | . | TGTGCCAGCAGCCAAGTGCTGGGGGCGGAGGCCGGGGAGCTGTTTTTT | CASSQVLGAEAGELFF
TRBJ2-7 | TRBD1 | TRBV19 | once | TGTGCCACGGCCGGGACAGGGGGACGACAGTACTTC | CATAGTGGRQYF
TRBJ1-2 | TRBD1 | TRBV6-5 | . | TGTGCCAGCAGTACGGGACAGGGTTATGGCTACACCTTC | CASSTGQGYGYTF
TRBJ1-2 | . | TRBV6-2/TRBV6-3 | . | TGTGCCAGCAGTTACGAGGGATCGGGCTACACCTTC | CASSYEGSGYTF
TRBJ1-4 | . | TRBV13 | . | TGTGCCAGCAGCTCGGTCGCAACTAATGAAAAACTGTTTTTT | CASSSVATNEKLFF
TRBJ2-1 | TRBD2 | TRBV11-2 | once | TGTGCCAGCAGCCCTGGGACTAGCGGGGGCCCGTCCTACAATGAGCAGTTCTTC | CASSPGTSGGPSYNEQFF
TRBJ1-2 | TRBD1 | TRBV4-1 | . | TGCGCCAGCAGCCAAGGGACAGGGCTCCTTTGGGGCTACACCTTC | CASSQGTGLLWGYTF
TRBJ2-5 | . | TRBV5-6 | . | TGTGCCAGCAGCTTGCGGGAGACCCAGTACTTC | CASSLRETQYF
TRBJ2-2 | TRBD2 | TRBV7-3 | . | TGTGCCAGCAGCTTAATACTAGCGGGGAACACCGGGGAGCTGTTTTTT | CASSLILAGNTGELFF
TRBJ2-5 | . | TRBV14 | . | TGTGCCAGCAGCCAAGGAAAGGCCAGTATAATGGAGACCCAGTACTTC | CASSQGKASIMETQYF
TRBJ1-4 | TRBD1 | TRBV18 | . | TGTGCCAGCTCACCCCTGGACAGGGGTTCAAATGAAAAACTGTTTTTT | CASSPLDRGSNEKLFF
TRBJ2-5 | TRBD2 | TRBV4-2 | few | TGTGCCAGCAGCCAAGGAGCGGGGGTTGGGGAGACCCAGTACTTC | CASSQGAGVGETQYF
TRBJ1-1 | . | TRBV19 | . | TGTGCCAGTAGTGGTATAGGATTGAACACTGAAGCTTTCTTT | CASSGIGLNTEAFF
TRBJ1-2 | . | TRBV2 | . | TGTGCCAGCGTACCGGGACCGGCAGATGGCTACACCTTC | CASVPGPADGYTF
TRBJ2-4 | . | TRBV5-1 | . | TGCGCCAGCAGCGATGGAAACATTCAGTACTTC | CASSDGNIQYF
TRBJ1-5 | . | TRBV6-5 | . | TGTGTGACCCAGTGGGGGCGCAATCAGCCCCAGCATTTT | CVTQWGRNQPQHF
TRBJ2-7 | . | TRBV27 | . | TGTGCCAGCAGGAGAGAGGCCCCGTGGTACGAGCAGTACTTC | CASRREAPWYEQYF
TRBJ1-1 | . | TRBV5-6 | . | TGTGCCAGCAGCTTGGAGGCAGGGAACACTGAAGCTTTCTTT | CASSLEAGNTEAFF
TRBJ1-1 | TRBD1 | TRBV18 | . | TGTGCCAGCTCACCATCACAGGGGGTGAACACTGAAGCTTTCTTT | CASSPSQGVNTEAFF
TRBJ1-6 | . | TRBV2 | . | TGTGCCAGCAGTGGAGGGGGAAATTCACCCCTCCACTTT | CASSGGGNSPLHF
TRBJ1-1 | . | TRBV19 | . | TGTGCCAGTGGAAACACCCAGGGTGGGACTGAAGCTTTCTTT | CASGNTQGGTEAFF
TRBJ2-5 | . | TRBV12-3/TRBV12-4 | . | TGTGCCTCTACTCGTGATACACAAGAGACCCAGTACTTC | CASTRDTQETQYF
TRBJ2-2 | . | TRBV3-1/TRBV3-2 | . | TGTGCCAGCAGCCACCGGGGGGGGGAGCTGTTTTTT | CASSHRGGELFF